This TCR beta chain is drawn from a study of molecular identifiers for immune sequencing clone quantification. This clonotype was observed at least ten times. Its antigen remains unidentified. Study-level results: The share of molecules held by clones above 20 RNA copies was over 98% in effector cells and under 1% in naive cells. Highly expanded clone sizes could be underestimated by identical TCR molecules that share a barcode. Researchers reportedly could pick up spiked Jurkat TCR RNA from one cell mixed into 1 million or so naive cells.

The germline CDR1 and CDR2 sequences are MNHNY and SVGAGI (reference sequence). The V segment lost 5 bases and the J segment 5 bases; nucleotides outside the gene matches: 8. The CDR3 totals 14 residues. Previously described methods and listed TCR primers were employed for the bulk TCR libraries. TCRdb recomputed calls from the PCR reads with MiXCR, one row per CDR3 protein. The sample has about 35,000 distinct CDR3 sequences, approximately 19% seen once; the top ten hold about 1.1%. Sequencing input: naive CD8+ T cells from blood, with Jurkat cell RNA spiked in. Regarding subset: FACS-sorted CD8+CD4-CCR7+CD45RA+ naive T cells. The source of this sequence is a human donor in good health. Some libraries in this study had Jurkat cell RNA spiked in. This chain connects TRBV6-6 to TRBJ1-2; 7 nucleotides agree with TRBD1. Written as DNA, the CDR3 is TGTGCCAGCAGTCAAGGACAGGAGGCATATGGCTACACCTTC. It is translated as CASSQGQEAYGYTF.